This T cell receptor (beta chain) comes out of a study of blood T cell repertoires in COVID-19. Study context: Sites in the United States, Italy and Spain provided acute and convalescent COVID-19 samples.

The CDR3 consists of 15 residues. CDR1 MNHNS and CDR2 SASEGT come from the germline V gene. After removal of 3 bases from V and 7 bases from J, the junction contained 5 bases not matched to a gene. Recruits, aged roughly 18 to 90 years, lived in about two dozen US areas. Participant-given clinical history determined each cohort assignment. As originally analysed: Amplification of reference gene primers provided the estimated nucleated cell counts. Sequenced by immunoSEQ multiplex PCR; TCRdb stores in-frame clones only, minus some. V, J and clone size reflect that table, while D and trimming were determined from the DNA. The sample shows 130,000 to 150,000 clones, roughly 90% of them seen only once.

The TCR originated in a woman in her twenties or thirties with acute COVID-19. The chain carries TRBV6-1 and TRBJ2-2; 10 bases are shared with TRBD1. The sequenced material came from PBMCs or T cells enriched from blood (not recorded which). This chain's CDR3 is CASSDRDRGFGELFF. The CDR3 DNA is TGTGCCAGCAGTGACCGGGACAGGGGATTCGGGGAGCTGTTTTTT.